The next 22 T cell receptor beta chains were all read from a single sample in a study of blood T cell repertoires in COVID-19. Data came from immunoSEQ multiplex PCR; TCRdb stores just in-frame clones and leaves some out. The sample lists 150,000 to 200,000 clones, about 92% occurring once. Material for sequencing was peripheral blood. These receptors were taken from a man aged 25-45 years with COVID-19, enrolled during active disease.

This clone was observed a single time. V and J are TRBV20-1 and TRBJ2-3; D gene uncertain. The germline gives CDR1 DFQATT, CDR2 SNEGSKA (reference sequence). Trimming took off 0 bases at V and 12 bases at J, with 10 bases between the two ends. CDR3 length: 11 residues. CDR3 in amino acids: CSARDLVFQYF. The CDR3 DNA reads TGCAGTGCTAGAGATTTAGTTTTTCAGTATTTT.

This clone was picked up a small number of times. This chain connects TRBV3-1 (or the pseudogene TRBV3-2) to TRBJ2-7; no clear D. V gave up 1 base and J gave up 2 bases, with 3 bases separating them. This CDR3 comprises 12 residues. Germline assignment: CDR1 LGHDT and CDR2 YNNKEL (reference sequence). The DNA of the CDR3 is TGTGCCAGCAGCCAAGGGCCCTACGAGCAGTACTTC. Translating it yields CASSQGPYEQYF.

The genes are TRBV7-2 and TRBJ2-7, with 12 nucleotides matching TRBD2. Germline V CDR1 and CDR2: SGHTA, FQGNSA. Trimming took 1 base from V and 2 from J; bases not matched to a gene: 0. The CDR3 contains 15 residues. The CDR3 region has the DNA TGTGCCAGCAGCTTAGGGACTAGCGGGACCTACGAGCAGTACTTC. It specifies CASSLGTSGTYEQYF.

The V gene is TRBV19, the J gene TRBJ1-1; 9 bases map to TRBD1. The germline gives CDR1 LNHDA, CDR2 SQIVND (reference sequence). CDR3 size: 17 residues. V lost 6 bases to trimming and J lost 0 bases; unmatched junction nucleotides: 11. The CDR3 loop reads CASRRRQGGDMNTEAFF. DNA for the CDR3: TGTGCCAGTAGAAGAAGACAGGGGGGGGACATGAACACTGAAGCTTTCTTT.

V gene TRBV20-1 combines with J gene TRBJ1-2; D is uncertain. Trimming cost V 3 bases and J 5 bases, with 19 bases left between them. The CDR3 extends over 15 amino acids. Per germline, CDR1 DFQATT and CDR2 SNEGSKA (reference sequence). CDR3 sequence (DNA): TGCAGTGCTAGTCCTTTAGTAGACCGGAGGTATGGCTACACCTTC. As protein: CSASPLVDRRYGYTF.

V gene TRBV18 combines with J gene TRBJ1-5; D not resolved. Germline values: CDR1 KGHSH, CDR2 LQKENI. This CDR3 contains 15 residues. Trimming took 4 bases from V and 3 from J, leaving 13 bases between them. CDR3 in DNA: TGTGCCAGCTCACAGACTAACAGCGACAATCAGCCCCAGCATTTT. Its protein product is CASSQTNSDNQPQHF.

This chain uses TRBV6-1 with TRBJ2-7, with 8 bases identical to TRBD2. The trim removed 1 base at V and 0 bases at J, leaving 5 bases unmatched. The CDR3 contains 16 residues. Germline-derived CDR1 and CDR2 are MNHNS and SASEGT. For the CDR3, the DNA is TGTGCCAGCAGTGAAGGGTTGGGGACTAGCTCCTACGAGCAGTACTTC. Its translation: CASSEGLGTSSYEQYF.

V is TRBV4-1 and J is TRBJ1-1; the match to TRBD1 covers 7 bases. CDR1 and CDR2 from the germline V gene are MGHRA and YSYEKL. With 3 bases clipped from V and 9 bases from J, the junction kept 7 bases outside the gene matches. This CDR3 region has 13 residues. For the CDR3, the DNA is TGCGCCAGCAGCCACCCAGGACAGGTTAAAGCTTTCTTT. Translating gives CASSHPGQVKAFF.

The rearrangement joins TRBV11-3 to TRBJ1-1, with D unclear. CDR3 length: 12 amino acids. Looked up from germline, CDR1 is SGHNT and CDR2 is YENEEA. V lost 4 bases and J lost 1, with 4 bases in between. In DNA, the CDR3 is TGTGCCAGCAGCTCAGGGAACACTGAAGCTTTCTTT. Translated: CASSSGNTEAFF.

The count of this clone is one. The chain links TRBV3-1 (or the pseudogene TRBV3-2) to TRBJ2-3; 8 bases agree with TRBD2. The J segment lost 2 bases and the V segment lost 5 bases, leaving 9 bases of the junction unmatched. This CDR3 has 16 amino acids. Per germline, CDR1 LGHDT and CDR2 YNNKEL (reference sequence). The CDR3 DNA sequence: TGTGCCAGCAGCACATCGGGGGGGAGATTCACAGATACGCAGTATTTT. Translating gives CASSTSGGRFTDTQYF.

This sequence joins TRBV21-1 and TRBJ1-6; the table gives TRBD1 as D, unverified against the DNA. TRBV21-1 is a known pseudogene. There are 16 residues in the CDR3. The CDR3 nucleotides read TGTGCCAGCAGCAAAGAAGAGACAGGGGATAATTCACCCCTCCACTTT. This codes for CASSKEETGDNSPLHF.

The chain links TRBV5-6 to TRBJ1-4; D may be TRBD1 (6 bases). This CDR3 comprises 16 residues. CDR1 is SGHDT, CDR2 YYEEEE, per germline. V was shortened by 1 base and J by 3 bases, with 13 bases between the two germline ends. CDR3 residues: CASSLTRGPANEKLFF. CDR3 nucleotide sequence: TGTGCCAGCAGCTTGACCAGGGGCCCGGCTAATGAAAAACTGTTTTTT.

The table lists this clone with a count of one. The J gene is TRBJ1-3, the V gene TRBV30; 7 bases align to TRBD1. V lost 2 bases, J lost 0 bases, and 7 bases stayed unmatched. CDR3 length: 16 amino acids. Germline CDR1 and CDR2: GTSNPN and SVGIG (reference sequence). CDR3 DNA sequence: TGTGCCTGGAGTAGGCTGGACAGGACCTCTGGAAACACCATATATTTT. Translation: CAWSRLDRTSGNTIYF.

The rearrangement links TRBV6-2 or TRBV6-3 to TRBJ2-7; 11 bases are a match to TRBD1. After removal of 5 bases from V and 0 bases from J, the junction contained 3 bases not matched to a gene. Germline V gene data show CDR1 as MNHEY and CDR2 as SVGEGT. The CDR3 length is 15 residues. CDR3 sequence: CASSSGQGASYEQYF. CDR3 sequence (DNA): TGTGCCAGCAGTAGCGGACAGGGGGCCTCCTACGAGCAGTACTTC.

CDR3 residues: CASSGPSGGPGSYNEQFF. CDR3 nucleotides: TGTGCCAGCAGCGGGCCTAGCGGGGGGCCAGGCTCCTACAATGAGCAGTTCTTC. The chain employs TRBV7-2 and TRBJ2-1; 11 bases are shared with TRBD2. Germline loops: CDR1 SGHTA, CDR2 FQGNSA. V shed 5 bases and J 0 bases; nucleotides not matched to a gene: 9. The CDR3 consists of 18 residues.

The chain employs TRBV28 and TRBJ1-1, with 10 bases lining up with TRBD1. The V gene end was trimmed by 2 bases and the J gene end by 7 bases; junction bases not matched to a gene: 10. There are 16 residues in the CDR3. Germline CDR1 and CDR2: MDHEN and SYDVKM. CDR3 amino acids: CASSLHPGQGVNEAFF. As DNA, the CDR3 is TGTGCCAGCAGTTTACATCCCGGACAGGGGGTGAATGAAGCTTTCTTT.

The V call is TRBV2, the J call TRBJ1-2, with D unclear. The length of the CDR3 is 14 residues. The V end lost 7 bases, the J end lost 4 bases, and 16 bases lay between the germline ends. Per germline, CDR1 SNHLY and CDR2 FYNNEI. The CDR3 coding sequence is TGTGCCAGCAAACCCGGCGTTCAGGCCTATGGCTACACCTTC. Its translation: CASKPGVQAYGYTF.

The chain links TRBV19 to TRBJ2-7, with TRBD1 matching 8 bases. V was clipped by 6 bases and J by 0 bases; unmatched bases: 4. CDR1 is LNHDA, CDR2 SQIVND, per germline (reference sequence). CDR3 length equals 14 residues. In DNA, the CDR3 is TGTGCCAGTAGCCTGGACAGGGCCTCCTACGAGCAGTACTTC. Protein product: CASSLDRASYEQYF.

The gene calls are TRBV6-5 and TRBJ1-2, with D possibly being TRBD1 (6 bases). CDR1 and CDR2 from the germline V gene are MNHEY and SVGAGI. The CDR3 loop spans 14 amino acids. Trimming took 0 bases from V and 1 from J, leaving 6 bases between them. CDR3 bases: TGTGCCAGCAGTTACTCCAGGGGTAACTATGGCTACACCTTC. This sequence encodes CASSYSRGNYGYTF.

The V and J genes are TRBV11-2 and TRBJ2-1; TRBD1 matches at 7 bases. The CDR3 sequence is 16 residues long. V shed 5 bases, J shed 0 bases, and the junction held 7 bases outside the gene matches. CDR1 is SGHAT, CDR2 FQNNGV, per germline. This CDR3 is CASSVLTGSSYNEQFF. The DNA of the CDR3 is TGTGCCAGCAGCGTCCTGACAGGGTCCTCCTACAATGAGCAGTTCTTC.

The V and J genes are TRBV24-1 and TRBJ2-7, with a tentative D call TRBD1 (6 bases). Trimming stripped 5 bases from V and 2 bases from J, with 21 bases between. The germline gives CDR1 KGHDR, CDR2 SFDVKD. This CDR3 region has 17 residues. CDR3 amino acids: CATSALFSDRIPYEQYF. CDR3 DNA: TGTGCCACCAGTGCCCTCTTTTCAGACAGGATCCCCTACGAGCAGTACTTC.

The chain links TRBV4-3 to TRBJ1-2, with 7 positions matching TRBD1. The germline V gene encodes CDR1 LGHNA and CDR2 YSLEER. The CDR3 consists of 16 residues. The J segment lost 7 bases and the V segment lost 3 bases, leaving 14 bases of the junction unmatched. In nucleotides, the CDR3 is TGCGCCAGCAGCCAGGAACAGGGGATGTTTGGCGGTGGCTACACCTTC. This sequence encodes CASSQEQGMFGGGYTF.